Listed below are T cell receptor beta chains from one sample, sequenced in a study of response to subunit inactivated influenza vaccine. TCRdb independently ran MiXCR on the RT-PCR reads; one entry per CDR3 protein. The sample lists about 500,000 distinct CDR3 sequences, 13% occurring once. The specimen was PBMCs from blood, collected roughly 45 days after vaccination. Source of these receptors: a man between 50 and 59 years old who received an inactivated influenza vaccine. Each CDR3 is given with its conserved first and last residue. D genes are given only for firm matches. Only some rows state a clone size, as once, few, many or a class for expanded clones.

clone size | J gene | D gene | V gene | CDR3 protein | CDR3 DNA
. | TRBJ2-2 | . | TRBV5-1 | CASSFSRAESIGELFF | TGCGCCAGCAGCTTCTCCAGGGCTGAATCCATTGGGGAGCTGTTTTTT
few | TRBJ1-5 | . | TRBV12-1 | CASSRTTNQPQHF | TGTGCCAGCAGCCGGACCACTAATCAGCCCCAGCATTTT
few | TRBJ1-2 | TRBD1 | TRBV5-1 | CASSQDRVDGYTF | TGCGCCAGCAGCCAGGACAGGGTGGATGGCTACACCTTC
. | TRBJ2-7 | . | TRBV6-5 | CASSSYPYLAREQYF | TGTGCCAGCAGTTCGTACCCGTACCTGGCGAGGGAGCAGTACTTC
. | TRBJ2-3 | . | TRBV3-1 | CTFCFLGPRADGTDTQYF | TGTACCTTCTGTTTTTTGGGCCCGAGGGCTGACGGCACAGATACGCAGTATTTT
. | TRBJ1-4 | . | TRBV4-1 | CASSQDPRTAPLEKLFF | TGCGCCAGCAGCCAAGACCCTCGGACAGCCCCTCTCGAAAAACTGTTTTTT
few | TRBJ2-7 | . | TRBV28 | CASSQNSYEQYF | TGTGCCAGCAGTCAAAACTCCTACGAGCAGTACTTC
. | TRBJ2-5 | . | TRBV28 | CASSLMVNKETQYF | TGTGCCAGCAGTTTAATGGTGAATAAAGAGACCCAGTACTTC
. | TRBJ2-1 | TRBD2 | TRBV5-1 | CASSLRRGRAEYDEQFF | TGCGCCAGCAGCTTGAGGCGGGGGAGGGCCGAGTATGATGAGCAGTTCTTC
few | TRBJ2-7 | TRBD2 | TRBV7-2 | CASTPQGGRNYEQYF | TGTGCCAGCACCCCTCAAGGCGGGAGGAACTACGAGCAGTACTTC
few | TRBJ1-1 | . | TRBV6-1 | CASRGRQVANTEAFF | TGTGCCAGCAGGGGACGACAGGTAGCGAACACTGAAGCTTTCTTT
. | TRBJ2-1 | TRBD2 | TRBV7-9 | CASSLAGLAIEQFF | TGTGCCAGCAGCTTAGCAGGACTAGCTATTGAGCAGTTCTTC
few | TRBJ2-3 | TRBD2 | TRBV7-9 | CASSFGGLAGGDTQYF | TGTGCCAGCAGTTTTGGGGGACTAGCGGGGGGAGATACGCAGTATTTT
. | TRBJ1-5 | . | TRBV3-1 | CASGGGSQPQHF | TGTGCCAGCGGCGGGGGCAGTCAGCCCCAGCATTTT
many | TRBJ2-1 | . | TRBV11-2 | CASSLDRGNYNEQFF | TGTGCCAGCAGCTTAGACCGGGGGAACTACAATGAGCAGTTCTTC
. | TRBJ2-5 | . | TRBV10-3 | CAIRGVSGETQYF | TGTGCCATCAGAGGGGTATCAGGAGAGACCCAGTACTTC
. | TRBJ1-6 | . | TRBV5-1 | CASSLGDGNSPLHF | TGCGCCAGCAGCTTGGGGGACGGTAATTCACCCCTCCACTTT
. | TRBJ2-5 | . | TRBV20-1 | CSARGASGAIETQYF | TGCAGTGCTAGAGGGGCGTCGGGGGCTATAGAGACCCAGTACTTC
once | TRBJ2-5 | . | TRBV6-1 | CASTSLKGVTETQYF | TGTGCCAGCACCTCGCTTAAGGGGGTAACGGAGACCCAGTACTTC